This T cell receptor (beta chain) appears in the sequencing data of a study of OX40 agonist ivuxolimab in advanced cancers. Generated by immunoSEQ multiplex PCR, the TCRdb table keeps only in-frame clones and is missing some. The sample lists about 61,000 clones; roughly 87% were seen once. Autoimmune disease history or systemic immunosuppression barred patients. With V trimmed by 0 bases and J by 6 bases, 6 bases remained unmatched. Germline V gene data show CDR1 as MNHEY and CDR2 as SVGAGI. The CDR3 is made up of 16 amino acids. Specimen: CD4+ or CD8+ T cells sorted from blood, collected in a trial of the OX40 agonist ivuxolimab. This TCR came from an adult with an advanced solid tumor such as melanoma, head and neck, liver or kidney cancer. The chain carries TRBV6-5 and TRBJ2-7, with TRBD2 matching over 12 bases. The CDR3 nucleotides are TGTGCCAGCAGTTACTCCCCTGGACTAGCGGGGCGCGAGCAGTACTTC. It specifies CASSYSPGLAGREQYF.